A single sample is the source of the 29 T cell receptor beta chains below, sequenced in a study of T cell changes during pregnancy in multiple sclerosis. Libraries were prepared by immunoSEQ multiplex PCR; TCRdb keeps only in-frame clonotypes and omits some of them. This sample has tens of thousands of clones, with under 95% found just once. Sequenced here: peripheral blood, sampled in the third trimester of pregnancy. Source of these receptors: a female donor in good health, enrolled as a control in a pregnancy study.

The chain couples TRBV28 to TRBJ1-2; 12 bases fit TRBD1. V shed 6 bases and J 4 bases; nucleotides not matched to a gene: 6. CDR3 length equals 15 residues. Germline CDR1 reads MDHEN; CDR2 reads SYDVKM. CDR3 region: CASRPGTGGFYGYTF. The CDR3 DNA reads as TGTGCCAGCAGACCAGGGACAGGGGGCTTCTATGGCTACACCTTC.

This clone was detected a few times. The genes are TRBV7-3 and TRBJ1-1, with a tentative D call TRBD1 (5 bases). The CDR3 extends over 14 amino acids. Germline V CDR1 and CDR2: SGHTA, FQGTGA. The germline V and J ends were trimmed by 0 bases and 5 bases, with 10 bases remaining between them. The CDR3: CASSLTGAGTEAFF. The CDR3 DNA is TGTGCCAGCAGCTTAACCGGGGCGGGGACTGAAGCTTTCTTT.

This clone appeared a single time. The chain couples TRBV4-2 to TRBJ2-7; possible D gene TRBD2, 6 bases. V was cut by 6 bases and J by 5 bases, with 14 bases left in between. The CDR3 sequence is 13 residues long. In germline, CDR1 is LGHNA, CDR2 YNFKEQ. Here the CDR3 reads CASSRATGDEQYF. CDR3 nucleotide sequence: TGTGCCAGCAGTCGAGCTACGGGGGACGAGCAGTACTTC.

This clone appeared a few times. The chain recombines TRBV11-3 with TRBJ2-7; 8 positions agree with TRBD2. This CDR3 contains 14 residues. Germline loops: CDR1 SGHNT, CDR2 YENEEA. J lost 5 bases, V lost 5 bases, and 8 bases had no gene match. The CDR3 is CASSKDGGANEQYF. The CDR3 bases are TGTGCCAGCAGCAAAGACGGGGGGGCCAACGAGCAGTACTTC.

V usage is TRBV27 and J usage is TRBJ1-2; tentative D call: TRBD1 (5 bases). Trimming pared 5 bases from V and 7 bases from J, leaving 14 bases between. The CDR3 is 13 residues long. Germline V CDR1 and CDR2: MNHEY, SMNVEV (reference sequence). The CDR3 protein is CASSLQGIGGYTF. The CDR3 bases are TGTGCCAGCAGTCTTCAGGGAATCGGTGGCTACACCTTC.

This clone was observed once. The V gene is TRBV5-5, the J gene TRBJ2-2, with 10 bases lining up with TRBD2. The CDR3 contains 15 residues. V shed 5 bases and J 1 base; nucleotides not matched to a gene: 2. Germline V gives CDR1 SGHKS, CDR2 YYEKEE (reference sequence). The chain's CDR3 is CASRRLAGNTGELFF. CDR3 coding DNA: TGTGCCAGCAGGAGACTAGCGGGGAACACCGGGGAGCTGTTTTTT. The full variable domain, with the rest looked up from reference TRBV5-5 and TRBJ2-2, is DAGVTQSPTHLIKTRGQQVTLRCSPISGHKSVSWYQQVLGQGPQFIFQYYEKEERGRGNFPDRFSARQFPNYSSELNVNALLLGDSALYLCASRRLAGNTGELFFGEGSRLTVL.

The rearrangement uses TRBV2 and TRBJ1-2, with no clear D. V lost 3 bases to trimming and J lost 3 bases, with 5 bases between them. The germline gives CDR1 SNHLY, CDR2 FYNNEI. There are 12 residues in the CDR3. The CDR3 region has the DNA TGTGCCAGCAGTGATACGGACTATGGCTACACCTTC. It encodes CASSDTDYGYTF.

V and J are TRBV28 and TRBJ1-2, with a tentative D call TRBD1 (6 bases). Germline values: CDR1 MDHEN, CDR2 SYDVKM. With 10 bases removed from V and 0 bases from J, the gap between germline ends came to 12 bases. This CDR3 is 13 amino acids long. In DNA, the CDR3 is TGTGCCATCTCGGCAGGGGCTAACTATGGCTACACCTTC. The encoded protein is CAISAGANYGYTF.

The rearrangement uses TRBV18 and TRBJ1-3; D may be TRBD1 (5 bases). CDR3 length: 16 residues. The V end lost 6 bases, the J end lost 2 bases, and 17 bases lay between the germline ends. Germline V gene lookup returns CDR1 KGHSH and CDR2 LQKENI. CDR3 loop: CASSLGSGRAGNTIYF. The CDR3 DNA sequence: TGTGCCAGCTCTCTCGGGTCGGGCAGGGCTGGAAACACCATATATTTT. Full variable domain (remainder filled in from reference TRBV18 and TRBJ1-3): NAGVMQNPRHLVRRRGQEARLRCSPMKGHSHVYWYRQLPEEGLKFMVYLQKENIIDESGMPKERFSAEFPKEGPSILRIQQVVRGDSAAYFCASSLGSGRAGNTIYFGEGSWLTVV.

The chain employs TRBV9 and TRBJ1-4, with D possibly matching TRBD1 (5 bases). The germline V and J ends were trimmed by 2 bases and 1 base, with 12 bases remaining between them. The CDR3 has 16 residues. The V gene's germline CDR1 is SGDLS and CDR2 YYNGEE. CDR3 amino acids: CASSVGPRETNEKLFF. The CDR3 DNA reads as TGTGCCAGCAGCGTGGGGCCCAGGGAAACTAATGAAAAACTGTTTTTT.

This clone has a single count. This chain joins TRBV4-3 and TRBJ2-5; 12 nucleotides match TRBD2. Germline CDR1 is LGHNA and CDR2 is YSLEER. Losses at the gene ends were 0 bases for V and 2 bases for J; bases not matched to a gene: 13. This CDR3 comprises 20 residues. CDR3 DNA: TGCGCCAGCAGCCAAGAGAGGATCCCGGGGGGGACTAGCGGGCAAGAGACCCAGTACTTC. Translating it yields CASSQERIPGGTSGQETQYF.

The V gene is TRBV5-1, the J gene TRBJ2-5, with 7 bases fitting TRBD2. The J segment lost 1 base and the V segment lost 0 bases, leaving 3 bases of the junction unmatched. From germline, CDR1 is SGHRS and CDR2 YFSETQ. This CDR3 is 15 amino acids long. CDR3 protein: CASSLEGGAQETQYF. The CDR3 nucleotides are TGCGCCAGCAGCTTGGAGGGAGGGGCCCAAGAGACCCAGTACTTC.

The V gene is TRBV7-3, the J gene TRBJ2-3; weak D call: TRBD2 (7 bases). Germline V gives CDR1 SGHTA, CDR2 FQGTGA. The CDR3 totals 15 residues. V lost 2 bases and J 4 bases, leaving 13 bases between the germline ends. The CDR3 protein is CASSLVGGGADTQYF. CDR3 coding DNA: TGTGCCAGCAGCTTAGTCGGCGGGGGCGCAGATACGCAGTATTTT.

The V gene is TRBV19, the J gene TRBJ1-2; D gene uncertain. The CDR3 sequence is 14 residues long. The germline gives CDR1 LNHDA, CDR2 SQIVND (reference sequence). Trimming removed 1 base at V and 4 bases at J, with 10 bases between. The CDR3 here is CASSIGQAIYGYTF. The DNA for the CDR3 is TGTGCCAGTAGTATAGGGCAGGCCATCTATGGCTACACCTTC.

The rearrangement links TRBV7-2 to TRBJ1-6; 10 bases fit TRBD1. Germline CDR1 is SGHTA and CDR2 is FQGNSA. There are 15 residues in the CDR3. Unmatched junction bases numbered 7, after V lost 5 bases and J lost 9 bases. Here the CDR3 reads CASSPGGQGPSPLHF. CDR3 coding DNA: TGTGCCAGCAGCCCGGGGGGACAGGGGCCTTCACCCCTCCACTTT.

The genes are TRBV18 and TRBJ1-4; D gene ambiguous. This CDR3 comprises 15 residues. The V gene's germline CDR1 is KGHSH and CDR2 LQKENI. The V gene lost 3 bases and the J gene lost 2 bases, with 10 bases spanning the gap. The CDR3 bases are TGTGCCAGCTCACCCCAGAGGTCGACTAATGAAAAACTGTTTTTT. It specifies CASSPQRSTNEKLFF.

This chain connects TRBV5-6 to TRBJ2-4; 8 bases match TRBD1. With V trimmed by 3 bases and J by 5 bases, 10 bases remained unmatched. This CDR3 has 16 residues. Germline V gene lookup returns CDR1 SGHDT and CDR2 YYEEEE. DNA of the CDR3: TGTGCCAGCAGCTCCCCGAGACAGGGGTCGCAAAACATTCAGTACTTC. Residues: CASSSPRQGSQNIQYF.

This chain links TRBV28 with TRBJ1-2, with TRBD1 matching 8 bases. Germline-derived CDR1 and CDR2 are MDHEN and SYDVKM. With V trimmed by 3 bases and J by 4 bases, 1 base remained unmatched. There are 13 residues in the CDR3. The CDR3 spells CASSLQGAYGYTF. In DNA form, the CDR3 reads TGTGCCAGCAGTTTGCAGGGGGCCTATGGCTACACCTTC.

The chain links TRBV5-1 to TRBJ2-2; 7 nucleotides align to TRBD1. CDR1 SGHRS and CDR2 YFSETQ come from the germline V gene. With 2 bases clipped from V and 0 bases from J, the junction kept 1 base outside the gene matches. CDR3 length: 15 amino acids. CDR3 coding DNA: TGCGCCAGCAGCTTCACAGGGGCGAACACCGGGGAGCTGTTTTTT. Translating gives CASSFTGANTGELFF.

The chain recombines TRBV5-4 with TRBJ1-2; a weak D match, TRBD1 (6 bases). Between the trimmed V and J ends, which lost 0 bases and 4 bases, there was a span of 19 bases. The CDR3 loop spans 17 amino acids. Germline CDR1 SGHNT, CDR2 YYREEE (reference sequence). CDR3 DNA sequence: TGTGCCAGCAGCTTGGAGGGGGGGGCAGCCGCTATCTATGGCTACACCTTC. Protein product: CASSLEGGAAAIYGYTF.

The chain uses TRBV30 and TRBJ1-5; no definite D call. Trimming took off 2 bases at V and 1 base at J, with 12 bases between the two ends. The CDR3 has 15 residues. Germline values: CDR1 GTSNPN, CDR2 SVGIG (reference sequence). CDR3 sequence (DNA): TGTGCCTGGAGTCCCTATGGGAGAAGCAATCAGCCCCAGCATTTT. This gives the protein CAWSPYGRSNQPQHF.

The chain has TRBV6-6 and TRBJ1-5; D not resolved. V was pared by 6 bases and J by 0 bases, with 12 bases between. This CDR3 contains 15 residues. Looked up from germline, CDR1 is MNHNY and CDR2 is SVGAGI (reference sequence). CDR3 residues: CASSRPRDSNQPQHF. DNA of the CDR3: TGTGCCAGCAGCCGGCCCCGGGATAGCAATCAGCCCCAGCATTTT.

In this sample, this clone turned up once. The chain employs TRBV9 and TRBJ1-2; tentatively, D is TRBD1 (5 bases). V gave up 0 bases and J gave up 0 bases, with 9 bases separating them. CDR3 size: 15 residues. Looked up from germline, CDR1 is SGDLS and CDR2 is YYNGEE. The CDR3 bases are TGTGCCAGCAGCGTAGAAGGGACTTCTAACTATGGCTACACCTTC. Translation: CASSVEGTSNYGYTF.

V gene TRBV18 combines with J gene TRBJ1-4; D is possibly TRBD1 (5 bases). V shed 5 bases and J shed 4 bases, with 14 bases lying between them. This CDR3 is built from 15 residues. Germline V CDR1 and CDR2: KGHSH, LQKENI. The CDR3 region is CASSLQTAYNEKLFF. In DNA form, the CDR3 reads TGTGCCAGCTCATTACAGACAGCTTATAATGAAAAACTGTTTTTT.

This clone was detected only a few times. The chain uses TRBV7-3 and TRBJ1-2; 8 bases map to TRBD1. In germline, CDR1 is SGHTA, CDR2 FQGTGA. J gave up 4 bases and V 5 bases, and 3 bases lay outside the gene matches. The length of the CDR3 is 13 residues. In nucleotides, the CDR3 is TGTGCCAGCAGCCGCGGACAGGGCTATGGCTACACCTTC. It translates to CASSRGQGYGYTF.

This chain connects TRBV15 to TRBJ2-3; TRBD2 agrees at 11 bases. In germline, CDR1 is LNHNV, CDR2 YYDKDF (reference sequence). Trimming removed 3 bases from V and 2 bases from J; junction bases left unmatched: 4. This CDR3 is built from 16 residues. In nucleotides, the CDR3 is TGTGCCACCAGCAGGAGGACTAGCGGGCTCACAGATACGCAGTATTTT. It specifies CATSRRTSGLTDTQYF. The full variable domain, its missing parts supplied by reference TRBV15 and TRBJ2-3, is DAMVIQNPRYQVTQFGKPVTLSCSQTLNHNVMYWYQQKSSQAPKLLFHYYDKDFNNEADTPDNFQSRRPNTSFCFLDIRSPGLGDTAMYLCATSRRTSGLTDTQYFGPGTRLTVL.

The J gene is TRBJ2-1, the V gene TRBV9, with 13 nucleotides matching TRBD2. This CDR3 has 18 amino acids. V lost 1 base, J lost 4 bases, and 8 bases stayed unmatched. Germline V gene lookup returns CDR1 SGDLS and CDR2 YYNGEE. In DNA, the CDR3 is TGTGCCAGCAGCGTACAGACCGGGACTAGCGGGGATTACAATGAGCAGTTCTTC. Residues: CASSVQTGTSGDYNEQFF.

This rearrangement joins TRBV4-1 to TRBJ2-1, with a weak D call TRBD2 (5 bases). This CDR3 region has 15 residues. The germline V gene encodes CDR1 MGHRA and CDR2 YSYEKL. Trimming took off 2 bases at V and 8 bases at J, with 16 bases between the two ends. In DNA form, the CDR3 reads TGCGCCAGCAGCCAACCCGGGGTACCCGGGGATGAGCAGTTCTTC. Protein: CASSQPGVPGDEQFF.

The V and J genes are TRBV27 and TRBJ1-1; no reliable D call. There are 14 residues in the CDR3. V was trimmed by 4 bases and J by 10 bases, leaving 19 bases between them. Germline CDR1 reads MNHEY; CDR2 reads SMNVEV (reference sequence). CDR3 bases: TGTGCCAGCAGTTCCCTCGGCGGAGGGTTGGCAGCTTTCTTT. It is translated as CASSSLGGGLAAFF.